This is a list of T cell receptor beta chains from one sample in a study of control samples from healthy donors and cancer patients. Profiling relied on immunoSEQ multiplex PCR, and the TCRdb table lists in-frame clones only, not all of them. The repertoire has 95,000 to 130,000 clones, approximately 93% of them found once; the top ten carry roughly 2.6%. Sequencing was performed on blood. All receptors derive from a man aged 25-45 years in good health. CDR3s leave out the opening cysteine and the closing phenylalanine or tryptophan.

j_gene	v_gene	CDR3aa
TRBJ1-5	TRBV12-3/TRBV12-4	ASTSSRNQPQH
TRBJ2-2	TRBV6-5	ASHRGELF
TRBJ2-3	TRBV9	ASSPGGRGDTDTQY
TRBJ1-3	TRBV3-1/TRBV3-2	ASSQEGQNSGNTIY
TRBJ1-4	TRBV6-4	ASTPRGAIISGEKLF
TRBJ2-2	TRBV5-5	ASSLALMGSTGELF
TRBJ1-5	TRBV30	AWSVWGNQPQH
TRBJ1-2	TRBV5-6	ASSPLQAGNYGYT
TRBJ2-5	TRBV7-2	ASSEDGGLYQETQY
TRBJ1-6	TRBV7-6	ASSFSRESPLH
TRBJ2-5	TRBV19	ASSRGTVQETQY
TRBJ2-2	TRBV15	ATSRRTSGGPGAGELF
TRBJ1-5	TRBV6-5	ASSRGDQPQH
TRBJ1-5	TRBV18	ASSLPGSGNQPQH
TRBJ2-5	TRBV9	ASSGQGDLVETQY
TRBJ1-5	TRBV24-1	ATSDSTGGRQPQH
TRBJ2-7	TRBV5-1	ASSSDRALTNEQY
TRBJ1-5	TRBV4-1	ASSMTGGNQPQH
TRBJ2-5	TRBV10-3	AISGGTQETQY
TRBJ1-1	TRBV19	ASSTTTGSGTEAF
TRBJ1-4	TRBV6-5	ASSSTGFNEKLF
TRBJ2-3	TRBV28	ARSGGPCTDTQY
TRBJ1-1	TRBV14	ASSSRTGNTEAF